Presented here are 2 T cell receptor beta chains from one specimen sequenced in a study of shared clonotypes between healthy human individuals. Terminally differentiated effector memory CD45RA+ cells were excluded from the naive CD8 cells, which were CD45RO-negative and positively selected for CCR7. Produced via immunoSEQ multiplex PCR; TCRdb's table is partial and in-frame only. Seen here are roughly 2 million clones, just under 95% observed once, and the top ten hold 1.1%. The sequenced sample was naive CD8+ T cells sorted from blood. All receptors come from a man between 18 and 35 years old in good health.

In this sample, this clone turned up once. The J gene is TRBJ2-1, the V gene TRBV30, with 9 bases that match TRBD2. J lost 10 bases, V lost 1 base, and 8 bases had no gene match. The germline gives CDR1 GTSNPN, CDR2 SVGIG (reference sequence). The CDR3 sequence is 14 residues long. As DNA, the CDR3 is TGTGCCTGGAGTGGAAATAGCGGGAGAGAAGAGCAGTTCTTC. Encoded protein: CAWSGNSGREEQFF.

The rearrangement links TRBV4-1 to TRBJ2-3, with TRBD2 identical over 14 bases. Trimming took 1 base from V and 6 from J; bases not matched to a gene: 6. This CDR3 spans 17 amino acids. The germline CDR1 and CDR2 sequences are MGHRA and YSYEKL. The CDR3 protein is CASSQGGLAGAGDTQYF. The CDR3 DNA follows: TGCGCCAGCAGCCAAGGGGGACTAGCGGGAGCTGGGGATACGCAGTATTTT.